One and the same sample provided the 20 T cell receptor beta chains below, sequenced in a study of T-cell memory formation after mild COVID-19. One entry per CDR3 protein results from TCRdb running MiXCR on the 5' RACE reads. The repertoire holds about 250,000 distinct CDR3 sequences, 16% seen once, with 3.5% in the top ten. What was sequenced was PBMCs or a T cell subset sorted from them (not recorded which). All receptors derive from a man between 18 and 35 years old who had mild COVID-19 (a few samples of this study predate the infection). Cell type and time point are not known.

The rearrangement joins TRBV24-1 to TRBJ1-1, with 7 bases that match TRBD1. CDR3 size: 12 residues. V was clipped by 5 bases and J by 4 bases; unmatched bases: 0. CDR1 is KGHDR, CDR2 SFDVKD, per germline. The CDR3 spells CATSGQGTEAFF. CDR3 DNA: TGTGCCACCAGTGGACAGGGCACTGAAGCTTTCTTT.

This clonotype came up many times. The chain has TRBV7-8 and TRBJ2-2; no definite D call. V lost 5 bases and J 3 bases, leaving 4 bases between the germline ends. The CDR3 has 12 amino acids. Germline V gene lookup returns CDR1 SGHVS and CDR2 FQNEAQ. The CDR3 spells CASSPDTGELFF. The CDR3 region has the DNA TGTGCCAGCAGCCCGGACACCGGGGAGCTGTTTTTT.

This clonotype turned up a few times. This chain joins TRBV6-2 or TRBV6-3 and TRBJ1-1, with D unresolved. The CDR3 contains 14 residues. From germline, CDR1 is MNHEY and CDR2 SVGEGT. Trimming cost V 8 bases and J 3 bases, with 16 bases left between them. For the CDR3, the DNA is TGTGCCAGCTACGCAGCAGGAAGGTACACTGAAGCTTTCTTT. Amino acid sequence: CASYAAGRYTEAFF.

The chain couples TRBV16 to TRBJ1-1; D gene ambiguous. Germline V gene lookup returns CDR1 KGHSY and CDR2 FQNENV. The V end lost 0 bases, the J end lost 4 bases, and 9 bases lay between the germline ends. This CDR3 is 14 amino acids long. As DNA, the CDR3 is TGTGCCAGCAGCCAATCCCGGATGAGCACTGAAGCTTTCTTT. This encodes CASSQSRMSTEAFF.

Of note for this clonotype: Just one base apart from a much larger clone, this may be a read error. This sequence joins TRBV29-1 and TRBJ1-1, with 10 nucleotides matching TRBD1. The CDR3 sequence is 13 residues long. The germline V gene has CDR1 SQVTM and CDR2 ANQGSEA. The V gene end was trimmed by 6 bases and the J gene end by 4 bases; junction bases not matched to a gene: 5. CDR3 loop: CSVGQGVATEAFF. The CDR3 nucleotides read TGCAGCGTAGGACAGGGGGTAGCCACTGAAGCTTTCTTT.

The V call is TRBV2, the J call TRBJ2-1; 10 positions agree with TRBD2. The germline V gene encodes CDR1 SNHLY and CDR2 FYNNEI. V shed 3 bases, J shed 7 bases, and the junction held 6 bases outside the gene matches. CDR3 size: 15 residues. This chain's CDR3 is CASSEIAGGKNEQFF. The CDR3 bases are TGTGCCAGCAGTGAGATAGCGGGGGGAAAAAATGAGCAGTTCTTC.

This clonotype was counted a few times. This chain joins TRBV5-1 and TRBJ2-2; D is tentatively TRBD1 or TRBD2 (5 bases each). The germline gives CDR1 SGHRS, CDR2 YFSETQ. The CDR3 totals 13 residues. V lost 7 bases and J 5 bases, leaving 12 bases between the germline ends. CDR3 coding DNA: TGCGCCAGCTCCGAGGGGTGGACCGGGGAGCTGTTTTTT. Residues: CASSEGWTGELFF.

This clonotype was seen once. This chain joins TRBV11-2 and TRBJ2-6; perhaps TRBD2 as D (6 bases). Germline CDR1 and CDR2: SGHAT and FQNNGV. The CDR3 is 16 amino acids. With 6 bases removed from V and 0 bases from J, the gap between germline ends came to 12 bases. The chain's CDR3 is CASSRGDFSGANVLTF. The DNA for the CDR3 is TGTGCCAGCAGTCGAGGGGACTTCTCTGGGGCCAACGTCCTGACTTTC.

This clonotype was observed a few times. The chain couples TRBV7-9 to TRBJ2-4; TRBD2 matches at 8 bases. The ends lost 5 bases at V and 7 bases at J; junction bases unmatched: 7. The germline V gene has CDR1 SEHNR and CDR2 FQNEAQ (reference sequence). This CDR3 contains 14 residues. The CDR3 here is CASSSAGTRNIQYF. CDR3 DNA sequence: TGTGCCAGCAGCAGTGCCGGGACTAGGAACATTCAGTACTTC.

This clonotype was counted only a few times. The CDR3 coding sequence is TGTGCCAGCAGTTTTCCGGGACAGGGTCATGAAAAACTGTTTTTT. It translates to CASSFPGQGHEKLFF. The chain recombines TRBV5-5 with TRBJ1-4; 9 positions agree with TRBD1. Unmatched junction bases numbered 8, after V lost 5 bases and J lost 6 bases. This CDR3 has 15 amino acids. Per the germline V gene, CDR1 is SGHKS and CDR2 is YYEKEE (reference sequence).

This sequence joins TRBV7-9 and TRBJ1-1; D not resolved. V was clipped by 4 bases and J by 3 bases, with 6 bases between them. This CDR3 has 12 residues. Germline CDR1 reads SEHNR; CDR2 reads FQNEAQ (reference sequence). CDR3: CASSYAYTEAFF. The DNA for the CDR3 is TGTGCCAGCAGCTACGCCTACACTGAAGCTTTCTTT.

There are a few counts of this clonotype. This chain uses TRBV18 with TRBJ1-4, with 7 bases lining up with TRBD1. Trimming took 6 bases from V and 5 from J; bases not matched to a gene: 9. The CDR3 sequence is 15 residues long. Germline-derived CDR1 and CDR2 are KGHSH and LQKENI. The CDR3 DNA sequence: TGTGCCAGCTCCCCGGACAGGCAGTTAAATGAAAAACTGTTTTTT. It is translated as CASSPDRQLNEKLFF.

This clonotype was observed at least ten times. The rearrangement links TRBV7-2 to TRBJ2-5; 8 positions agree with TRBD2. The junction had 7 bases not matched to a gene; V was cut back by 2 bases and J by 5 bases. CDR3 length: 15 amino acids. Germline CDR1 is SGHTA and CDR2 is FQGNSA. CDR3 sequence reads: CASSLNGGAGETQYF. The CDR3 nucleotides read TGTGCCAGCAGCTTAAACGGGGGGGCCGGGGAGACCCAGTACTTC.

This clonotype was recorded a few times. The genes are TRBV6-6 and TRBJ2-4; 8 bases agree with TRBD1. Germline lookup yields CDR1 MNHNY and CDR2 SVGAGI (reference sequence). The CDR3 contains 16 residues. J was trimmed by 5 bases and V by 6 bases; bases with no gene match: 12. The CDR3 loop is CASRHGQGYVENIQYF. CDR3 bases: TGTGCCAGCAGACATGGACAGGGATATGTGGAAAACATTCAGTACTTC.

This chain joins TRBV5-6 and TRBJ2-1; 8 bases agree with TRBD1. The CDR3 extends over 14 amino acids. With V trimmed by 7 bases and J by 8 bases, 11 bases remained unmatched. Germline V gives CDR1 SGHDT, CDR2 YYEEEE. The DNA for the CDR3 is TGTGCCAGCCACGAGGGGGCAGGGGGCCATGAGCAGTTCTTC. This sequence encodes CASHEGAGGHEQFF.

This rearrangement joins TRBV5-1 to TRBJ1-1; D gene unclear. V shed 5 bases and J shed 4 bases, with 12 bases lying between them. The CDR3 totals 13 residues. The germline CDR1 and CDR2 sequences are SGHRS and YFSETQ. CDR3 nucleotide sequence: TGCGCCAGCAGTCAGAGGCTGACCACTGAAGCTTTCTTT. Its translation is CASSQRLTTEAFF.

This chain links TRBV24-1 with TRBJ2-3, with 7 positions matching TRBD1. This CDR3 is 16 amino acids long. The junction had 6 bases not matched to a gene; V was cut back by 3 bases and J by 1 base. Germline V gene lookup returns CDR1 KGHDR and CDR2 SFDVKD. DNA for the CDR3: TGTGCCACCAGTGATAACAGGGGTTCTGGCACAGATACGCAGTATTTT. It codes for CATSDNRGSGTDTQYF.

The V gene is TRBV7-2, the J gene TRBJ1-5, with a possible D match to TRBD1 (5 bases). Germline V CDR1 and CDR2: SGHTA, FQGNSA. This CDR3 has 14 amino acids. V dropped 4 bases and J dropped 8 bases, with 15 bases sitting between them. CDR3 in amino acids: CASSYRGWMKPQHF. The CDR3 nucleotides are TGTGCCAGCAGCTACCGGGGGTGGATGAAGCCCCAGCATTTT. The whole variable domain, filled in from reference TRBV7-2 and TRBJ1-5, reads GAGVSQSPSNKVTEKGKDVELRCDPISGHTALYWYRQSLGQGLEFLIYFQGNSAPDKSGLPSDRFSAERTGGSVSTLTIQRTQQEDSAVYLCASSYRGWMKPQHFGDGTRLSIL.

The table lists this clonotype with a few counts. This CDR3 is CASSVGLEPYEQYF. CDR3 bases: TGTGCCAGCAGCGTAGGGCTGGAACCCTACGAGCAGTACTTC. The chain has TRBV9 and TRBJ2-7; no clear D. This CDR3 has 14 residues. V dropped 0 bases and J dropped 2 bases, with 9 bases sitting between them. From germline, CDR1 is SGDLS and CDR2 YYNGEE.

This sequence joins TRBV12-3 or TRBV12-4 and TRBJ2-1; D gene ambiguous. This CDR3 region has 17 residues. Trimming left V 6 bases short and J 3 bases short, with 21 bases between. The CDR3 sequence is CASSHRGRSLFYNEQFF. The DNA of the CDR3 is TGTGCCAGCAGCCACCGTGGAAGGAGTCTTTTCTACAATGAGCAGTTCTTC.